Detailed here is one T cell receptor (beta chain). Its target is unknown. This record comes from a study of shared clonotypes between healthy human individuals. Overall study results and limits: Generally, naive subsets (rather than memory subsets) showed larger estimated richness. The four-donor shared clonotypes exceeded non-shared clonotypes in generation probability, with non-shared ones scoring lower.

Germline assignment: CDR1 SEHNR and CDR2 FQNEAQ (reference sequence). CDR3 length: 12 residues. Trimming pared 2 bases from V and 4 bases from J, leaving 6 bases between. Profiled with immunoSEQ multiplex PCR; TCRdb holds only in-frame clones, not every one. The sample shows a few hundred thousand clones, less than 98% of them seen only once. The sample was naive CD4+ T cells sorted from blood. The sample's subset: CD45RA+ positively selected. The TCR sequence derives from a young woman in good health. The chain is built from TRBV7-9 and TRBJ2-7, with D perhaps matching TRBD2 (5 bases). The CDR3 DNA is TGTGCCAGCAGCTTAACTAGTTACGAGCAGTACTTC. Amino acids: CASSLTSYEQYF.